Here is one T cell receptor beta chain with its context. Its antigen is unidentified. These data are taken from a study of cytomegalovirus exposure and HLA in healthy donors. Turning to the study itself: A previous analysis identified 95 million to 120 million unique TCR beta sequences derived from around 200 million T cells. HLA-typed donors were the source of about 85 million unique TCRs, which an early data release held. Broader study findings: A list of approximately 150 TCR beta chains associated with cytomegalovirus was given.

The PCR used 60 Vbeta and 13 Jbeta primers. Original handling: Later reanalysis found approximately 80 million unique TCR beta chains, approximately 11 million of them shared. The protocol was immunoSEQ multiplex PCR, while the TCRdb copy is restricted to in-frame clones and leaves out a portion. The DNA was the basis for D and trimming; V, J and clone size are from that table. The sample includes 150,000 to 200,000 clones, 80% to 85% of them seen just once. The receptor was isolated from a man aged 45-65 years in good health and CMV-seropositive. The sequenced sample was PBMCs.

CDR3 nucleotides: TGTGCCAGCTCCCCTGGGACTAGCGGGAAGTACGAGCAGTACTTC. It yields the protein CASSPGTSGKYEQYF. This chain uses TRBV18 with TRBJ2-7, with 13 nucleotides matching TRBD2. The CDR3 contains 15 residues. V shed 6 bases, J shed 4 bases, and the junction held 6 bases outside the gene matches. Germline V gene sequence: CDR1 KGHSH, CDR2 LQKENI.